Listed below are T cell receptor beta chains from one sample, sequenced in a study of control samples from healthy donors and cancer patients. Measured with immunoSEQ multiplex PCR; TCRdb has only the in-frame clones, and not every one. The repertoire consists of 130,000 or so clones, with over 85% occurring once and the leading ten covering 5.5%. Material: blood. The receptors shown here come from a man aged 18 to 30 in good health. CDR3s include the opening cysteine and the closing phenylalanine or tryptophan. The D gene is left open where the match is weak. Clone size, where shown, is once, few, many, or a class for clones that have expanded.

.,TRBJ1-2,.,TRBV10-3,TGTGCCATCAGTGAGTCTGGTAAGGGGGTCGACTATGGCTACACCTTC,CAISESGKGVDYGYTF
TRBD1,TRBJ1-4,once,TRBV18,TGTGCCAGCTCAGCCCGGACAGGGGGGAAAAAACTGTTTTTT,CASSARTGGKKLFF
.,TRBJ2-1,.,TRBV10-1,TGCGCCAGCAGTGAGGGGTGGGGTGAGCAGTTCTTC,CASSEGWGEQFF
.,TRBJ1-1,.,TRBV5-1,TGCGCCAGCAGCTTCAGGCTTGGGGTGGGTGAAGCTTTCTTT,CASSFRLGVGEAFF
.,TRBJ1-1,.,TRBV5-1,TGCGCCAGCAGCTCCCAGGGGAGGGGCACTGAAGCTTTCTTT,CASSSQGRGTEAFF
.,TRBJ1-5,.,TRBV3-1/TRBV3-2,TGTGCCAGCAGCCTAGGGAATAGCAATCAGCCCCAGCATTTT,CASSLGNSNQPQHF
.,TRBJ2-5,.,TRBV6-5,TGTGCCAGCAGTTACTCGCGGACCTTGGAGACCCAGTACTTC,CASSYSRTLETQYF
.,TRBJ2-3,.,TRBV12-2,TGTGCAAGTCGCTTACGGGGGCTAGCGGGGTTAGATACGCAGTATTTT,CASRLRGLAGLDTQYF
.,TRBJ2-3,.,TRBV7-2,TGTGCCAGCAGCTTAGGACAAACCACAGATACGCAGTATTTT,CASSLGQTTDTQYF
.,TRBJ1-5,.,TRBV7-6,TGTGCCAGCAGCCCCCGGTGGGGAGGCAGCAATCAGCCCCAGCATTTT,CASSPRWGGSNQPQHF
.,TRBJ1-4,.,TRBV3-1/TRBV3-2,TGTGCCAGCAGCCAACAGGGGCTCGGGGCTAATGAAAAACTGTTTTTT,CASSQQGLGANEKLFF
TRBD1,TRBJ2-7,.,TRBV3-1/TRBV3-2,TGTGCCAGCAGCCGAGACAGGGGTCCGAGAGCCTACGAGCAGTACTTC,CASSRDRGPRAYEQYF
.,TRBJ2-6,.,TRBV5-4,TGTGCCAGCAGCTTGGGTACGGTCTCTGGGGCCAACGTCCTGACTTTC,CASSLGTVSGANVLTF
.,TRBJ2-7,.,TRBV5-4,TGTGCCAGCAGCTTGGACGCGGGTGGCGAGCAGTACTTC,CASSLDAGGEQYF
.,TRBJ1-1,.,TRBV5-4,TGTGCCAGCAGCGCGGACAGCTACACTGAAGCTTTCTTT,CASSADSYTEAFF
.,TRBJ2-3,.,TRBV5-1,TGCGCCAGCAGCTTGGGCACGGGGGGCCCCACAGATACGCAGTATTTT,CASSLGTGGPTDTQYF
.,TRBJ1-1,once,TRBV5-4,TGTGCCAGCAGTTTCCGACAGGACACTGAAGCTTTCTTT,CASSFRQDTEAFF
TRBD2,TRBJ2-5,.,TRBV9,TGTGCCAGCAGCGTATTTGGGGGGGAAGAGACCCAGTACTTC,CASSVFGGEETQYF
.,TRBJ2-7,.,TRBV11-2,TGTGCCAGCAGCTTAGATCTAGCGAAAACCTACGAGCAGTACTTC,CASSLDLAKTYEQYF